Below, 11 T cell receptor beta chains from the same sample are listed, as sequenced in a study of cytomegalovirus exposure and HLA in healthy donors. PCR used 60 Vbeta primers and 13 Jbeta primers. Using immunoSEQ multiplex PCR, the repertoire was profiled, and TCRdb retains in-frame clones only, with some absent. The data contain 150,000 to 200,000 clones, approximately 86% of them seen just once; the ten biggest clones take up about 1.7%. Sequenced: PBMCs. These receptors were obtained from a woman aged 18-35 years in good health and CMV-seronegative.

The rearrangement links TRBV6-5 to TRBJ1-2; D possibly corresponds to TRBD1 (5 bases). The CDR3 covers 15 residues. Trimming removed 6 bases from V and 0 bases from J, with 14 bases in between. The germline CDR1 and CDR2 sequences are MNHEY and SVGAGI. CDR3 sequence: CASRLGTGPNYGYTF. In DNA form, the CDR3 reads TGTGCCAGCAGACTGGGTACAGGTCCTAACTATGGCTACACCTTC.

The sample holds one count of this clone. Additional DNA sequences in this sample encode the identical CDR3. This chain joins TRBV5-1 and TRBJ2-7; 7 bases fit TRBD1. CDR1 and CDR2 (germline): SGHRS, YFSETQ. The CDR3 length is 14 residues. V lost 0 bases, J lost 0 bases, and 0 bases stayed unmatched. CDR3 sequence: CASSLGQGSYEQYF. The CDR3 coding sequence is TGCGCCAGCAGCTTGGGACAGGGCTCCTACGAGCAGTACTTC.

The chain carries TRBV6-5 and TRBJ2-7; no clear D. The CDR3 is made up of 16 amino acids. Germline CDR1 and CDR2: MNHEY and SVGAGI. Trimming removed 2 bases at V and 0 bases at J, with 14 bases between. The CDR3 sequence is CASSYTPPGSSYEQYF. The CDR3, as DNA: TGTGCCAGCAGTTACACTCCGCCCGGGTCCTCCTACGAGCAGTACTTC.

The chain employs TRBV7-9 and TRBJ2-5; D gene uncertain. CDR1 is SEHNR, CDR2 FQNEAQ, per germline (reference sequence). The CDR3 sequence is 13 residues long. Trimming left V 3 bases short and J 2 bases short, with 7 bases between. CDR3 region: CASSLADQETQYF. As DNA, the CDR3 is TGTGCCAGCAGCTTGGCGGATCAAGAGACCCAGTACTTC.

The CDR3, as DNA: TGTGCCAGCAGCGTAGGAGGGACAGGGGCAGATACGCAGTATTTT. This translates into CASSVGGTGADTQYF. The J gene is TRBJ2-3, the V gene TRBV9; 10 nucleotides align to TRBD1. Per the germline V gene, CDR1 is SGDLS and CDR2 is YYNGEE. V trimming: 0 bases; J trimming: 4 bases; junction bases outside the gene matches: 2. CDR3 length equals 15 residues. Filled out from reference TRBV9 and TRBJ2-3, the complete variable domain reads DSGVTQTPKHLITATGQRVTLRCSPRSGDLSVYWYQQSLDQGLQFLIQYYNGEERAKGNILERFSAQQFPDLHSELNLSSLELGDSALYFCASSVGGTGADTQYFGPGTRLTVL.

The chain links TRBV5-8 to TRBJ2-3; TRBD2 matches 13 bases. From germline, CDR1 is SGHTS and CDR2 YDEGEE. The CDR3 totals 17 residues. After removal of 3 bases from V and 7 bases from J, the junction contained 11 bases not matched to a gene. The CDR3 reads CASSSGTSGMMPHTQYF. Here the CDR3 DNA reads TGTGCCAGCAGCTCGGGGACTAGCGGGATGATGCCGCATACGCAGTATTTT.

CDR3 protein: CASSVTPGGRNQPQHF. For the CDR3, the DNA is TGTGCCAGTAGTGTTACACCGGGCGGGCGCAATCAGCCCCAGCATTTT. This chain uses TRBV19 with TRBJ1-5; D is unclear. Germline V gives CDR1 LNHDA, CDR2 SQIVND (reference sequence). This CDR3 comprises 16 residues. Deletions cut 5 bases from V and 2 bases from J, with 16 bases between.

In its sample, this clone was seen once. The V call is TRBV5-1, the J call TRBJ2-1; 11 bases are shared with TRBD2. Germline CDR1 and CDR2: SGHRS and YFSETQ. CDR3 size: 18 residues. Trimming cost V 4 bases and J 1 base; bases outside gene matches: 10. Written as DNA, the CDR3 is TGCGCCAGCAGCGCGGGACTAGCGGAGATCAGTTCCTACAATGAGCAGTTCTTC. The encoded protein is CASSAGLAEISSYNEQFF.

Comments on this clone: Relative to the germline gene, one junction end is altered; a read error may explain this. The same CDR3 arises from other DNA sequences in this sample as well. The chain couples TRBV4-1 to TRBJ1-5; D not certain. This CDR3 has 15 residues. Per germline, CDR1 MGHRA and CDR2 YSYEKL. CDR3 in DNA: TGCGCCAGCAGCCAATTTCCACAGAGCAACCAGCCCCAGCATTTT. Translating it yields CASSQFPQSNQPQHF.

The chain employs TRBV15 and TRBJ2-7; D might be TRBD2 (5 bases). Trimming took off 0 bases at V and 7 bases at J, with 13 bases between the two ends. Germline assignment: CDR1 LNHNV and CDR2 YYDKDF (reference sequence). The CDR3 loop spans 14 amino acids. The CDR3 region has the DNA TGTGCCACCAGCAGAGAACCCAGGTCGGGGGAGCAGTACTTC. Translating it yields CATSREPRSGEQYF. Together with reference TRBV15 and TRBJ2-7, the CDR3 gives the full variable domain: DAMVIQNPRYQVTQFGKPVTLSCSQTLNHNVMYWYQQKSSQAPKLLFHYYDKDFNNEADTPDNFQSRRPNTSFCFLDIRSPGLGDTAMYLCATSREPRSGEQYFGPGTRLTVT.

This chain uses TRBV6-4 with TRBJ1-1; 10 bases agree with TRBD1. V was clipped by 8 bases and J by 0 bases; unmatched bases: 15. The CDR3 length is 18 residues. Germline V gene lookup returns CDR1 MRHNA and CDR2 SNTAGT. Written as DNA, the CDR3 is TGTGCCAGCCGCACCTATTTACGGGGACAGGGGATGAACACTGAAGCTTTCTTT. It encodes CASRTYLRGQGMNTEAFF.